The sequence of this T cell receptor (beta chain) was determined in a study of blood T cell repertoires in COVID-19. About the research overall: Samples representing acute and convalescent COVID-19 were sourced from the United States, Italy and Spain. In each case, the material was cDNA or gDNA derived from T cells, B-cell-depleted T cells, or PBMCs.

Original data processing: Estimation of nucleated cell counts relied on the amplification of reference gene primers. Some clones are missing from TCRdb's copy, which holds only in-frame ones; the method was immunoSEQ multiplex PCR. The DNA gave D and trimming, while V, J and clone size come from that table. The profile shows around 180,000 clones, approximately 91% of them singletons. Per germline, CDR1 MNHEY and CDR2 SVGAGI. The V end was cut by 6 bases, the J end by 10 bases, with 16 bases between. The CDR3 extends over 14 amino acids. The V call is TRBV6-5, the J call TRBJ1-6; D perhaps matches TRBD1 (6 bases). Input material: peripheral blood. The clonotype was recovered from a man aged 65 to 79 with active or convalescent COVID-19. The CDR3 region has the DNA TGTGCCAGCAGATTCGGACAGACTCAATCACCCCTCCACTTT. Amino acids: CASRFGQTQSPLHF.